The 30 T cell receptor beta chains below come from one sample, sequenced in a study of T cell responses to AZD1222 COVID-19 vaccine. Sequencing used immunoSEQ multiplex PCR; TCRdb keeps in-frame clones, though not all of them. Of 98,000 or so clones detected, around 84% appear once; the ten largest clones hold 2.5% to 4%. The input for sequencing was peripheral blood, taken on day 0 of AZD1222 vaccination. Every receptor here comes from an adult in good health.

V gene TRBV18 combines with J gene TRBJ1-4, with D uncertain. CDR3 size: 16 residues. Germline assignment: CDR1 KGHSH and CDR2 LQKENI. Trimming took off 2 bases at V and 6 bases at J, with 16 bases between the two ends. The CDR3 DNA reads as TGTGCCAGCTCACCAGAAAGATCCCTGGGTCATGAAAAACTGTTTTTT. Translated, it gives CASSPERSLGHEKLFF.

The CDR3 coding sequence is TGTGCCAGCCTACAGGGTAATAATGAAAAACTGTTTTTT. Amino acids: CASLQGNNEKLFF. V is TRBV28 and J is TRBJ1-4; D perhaps matches TRBD1 (6 bases). The CDR3 runs 13 residues. V lost 8 bases, J lost 4 bases, and 11 bases lay in between. Germline CDR1 is MDHEN and CDR2 is SYDVKM.

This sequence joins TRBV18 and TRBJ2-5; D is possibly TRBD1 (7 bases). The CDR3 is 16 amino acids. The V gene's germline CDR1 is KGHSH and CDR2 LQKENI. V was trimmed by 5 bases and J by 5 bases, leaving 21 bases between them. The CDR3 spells CASSTLAGGQGETQYF. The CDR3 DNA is TGTGCCAGCTCAACACTCGCAGGGGGGCAAGGGGAGACCCAGTACTTC.

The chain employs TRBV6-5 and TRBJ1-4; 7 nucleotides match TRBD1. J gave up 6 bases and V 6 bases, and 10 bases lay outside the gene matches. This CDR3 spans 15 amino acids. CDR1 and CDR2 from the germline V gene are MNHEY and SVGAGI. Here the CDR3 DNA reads TGTGCCAGCAGGCCTGGACAGGCCCTAGATGAAAAACTGTTTTTT. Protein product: CASRPGQALDEKLFF.

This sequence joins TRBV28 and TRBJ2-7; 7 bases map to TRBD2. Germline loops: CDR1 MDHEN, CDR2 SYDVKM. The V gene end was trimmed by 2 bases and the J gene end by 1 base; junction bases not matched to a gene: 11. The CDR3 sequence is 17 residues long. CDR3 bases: TGTGCCAGCAGTTTACCTCATGGGGGGGGAACGTCCTACGAGCAGTACTTC. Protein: CASSLPHGGGTSYEQYF.

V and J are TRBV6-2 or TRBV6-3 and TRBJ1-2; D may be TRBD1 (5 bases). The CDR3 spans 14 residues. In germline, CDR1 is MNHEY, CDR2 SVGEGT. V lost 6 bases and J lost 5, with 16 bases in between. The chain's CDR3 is CASSRGGVRYGYTF. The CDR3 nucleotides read TGTGCCAGCAGCCGAGGAGGGGTACGATATGGCTACACCTTC.

CDR3 protein: CASANTGRLSNQPQHF. The CDR3 DNA sequence: TGTGCCAGCGCCAATACGGGACGTCTAAGCAATCAGCCCCAGCATTTT. The V call is TRBV28, the J call TRBJ1-5; D might be TRBD1 (5 bases). Germline V gene sequence: CDR1 MDHEN, CDR2 SYDVKM. This CDR3 spans 16 amino acids. With 8 bases removed from V and 1 base from J, the gap between germline ends came to 18 bases.

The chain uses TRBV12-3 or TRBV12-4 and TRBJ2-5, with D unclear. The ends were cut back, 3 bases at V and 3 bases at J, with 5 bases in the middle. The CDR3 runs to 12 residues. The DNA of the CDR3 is TGTGCCAGCAGTTTCCAGGAAGAGACCCAGTACTTC. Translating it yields CASSFQEETQYF.

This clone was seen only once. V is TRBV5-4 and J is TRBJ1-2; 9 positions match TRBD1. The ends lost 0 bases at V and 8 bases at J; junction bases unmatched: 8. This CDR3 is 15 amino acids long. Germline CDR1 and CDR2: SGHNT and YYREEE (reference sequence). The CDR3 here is CASSLGQGQGYGYTF. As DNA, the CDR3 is TGTGCCAGCAGCTTGGGCCAGGGACAGGGTTACGGCTACACCTTC.

In DNA form, the CDR3 reads TGTGCCTGGTCCGGGACAGGGACCTACGAGCAGTACTTC. Protein: CAWSGTGTYEQYF. The chain uses TRBV30 and TRBJ2-7, with TRBD1 matching 9 bases. The length of the CDR3 is 13 residues. Germline assignment: CDR1 GTSNPN and CDR2 SVGIG (reference sequence). Germline trimming cut 5 bases from V and 2 bases from J; bases unmatched to any gene: 4.

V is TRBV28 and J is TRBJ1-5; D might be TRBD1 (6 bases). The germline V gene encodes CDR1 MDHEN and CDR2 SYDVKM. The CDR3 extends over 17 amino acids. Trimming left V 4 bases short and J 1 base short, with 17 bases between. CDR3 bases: TGTGCCAGCAGTTCCCCTAGCAGGGGAGGAAGCAATCAGCCCCAGCATTTT. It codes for CASSSPSRGGSNQPQHF.

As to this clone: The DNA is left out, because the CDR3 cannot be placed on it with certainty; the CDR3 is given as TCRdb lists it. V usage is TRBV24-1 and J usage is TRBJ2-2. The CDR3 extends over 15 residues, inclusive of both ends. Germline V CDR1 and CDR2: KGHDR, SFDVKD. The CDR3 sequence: CATSAFGGTPGSCFF.

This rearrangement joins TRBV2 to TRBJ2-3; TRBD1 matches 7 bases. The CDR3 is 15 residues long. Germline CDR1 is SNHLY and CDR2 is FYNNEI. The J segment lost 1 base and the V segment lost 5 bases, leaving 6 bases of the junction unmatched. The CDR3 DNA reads TGTGCCAGCAGTCTTACAGGGGCACGCACAGATACGCAGTATTTT. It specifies CASSLTGARTDTQYF.

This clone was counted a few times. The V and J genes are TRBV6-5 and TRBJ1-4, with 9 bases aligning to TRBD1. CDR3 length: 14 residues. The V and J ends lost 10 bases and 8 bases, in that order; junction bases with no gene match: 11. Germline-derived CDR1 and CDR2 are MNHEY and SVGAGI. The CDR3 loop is CAITPGQGYEKLFF. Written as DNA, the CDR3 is TGTGCCATCACACCGGGACAGGGTTACGAAAAACTGTTTTTT.

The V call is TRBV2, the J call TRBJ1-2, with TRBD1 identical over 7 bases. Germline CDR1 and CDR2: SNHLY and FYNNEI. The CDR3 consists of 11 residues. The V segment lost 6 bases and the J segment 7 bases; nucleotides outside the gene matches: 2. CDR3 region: CASREGAGYTF. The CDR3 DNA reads TGTGCCAGCAGGGAGGGGGCTGGCTACACCTTC.

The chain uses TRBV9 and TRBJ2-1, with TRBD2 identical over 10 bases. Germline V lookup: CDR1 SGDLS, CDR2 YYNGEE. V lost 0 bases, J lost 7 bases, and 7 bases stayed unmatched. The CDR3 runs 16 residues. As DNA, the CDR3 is TGTGCCAGCAGCGTAGGGGTAGCGGGGGGAAAAAATGAGCAGTTCTTC. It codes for CASSVGVAGGKNEQFF.

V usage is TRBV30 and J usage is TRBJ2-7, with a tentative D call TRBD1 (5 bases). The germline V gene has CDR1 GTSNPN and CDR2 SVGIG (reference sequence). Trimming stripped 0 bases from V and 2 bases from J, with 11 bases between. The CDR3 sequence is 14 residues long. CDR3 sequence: CAWSVPQVPYEQYF. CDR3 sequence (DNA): TGTGCCTGGAGTGTACCACAGGTCCCCTACGAGCAGTACTTC.

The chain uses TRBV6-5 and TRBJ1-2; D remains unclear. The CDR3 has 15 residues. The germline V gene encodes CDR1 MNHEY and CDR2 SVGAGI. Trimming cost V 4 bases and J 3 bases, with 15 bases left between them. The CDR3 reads CASSSKRRGDYGYTF. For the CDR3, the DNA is TGTGCCAGCAGTTCCAAGCGTCGCGGGGACTATGGCTACACCTTC.

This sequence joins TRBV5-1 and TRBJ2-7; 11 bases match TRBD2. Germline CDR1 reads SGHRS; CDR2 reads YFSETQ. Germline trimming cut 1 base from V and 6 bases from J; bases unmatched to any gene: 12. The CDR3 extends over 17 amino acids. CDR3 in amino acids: CASSLSPSGGTRVEQYF. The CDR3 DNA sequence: TGCGCCAGCAGCTTGTCGCCTAGCGGGGGGACTAGGGTCGAGCAGTACTTC.

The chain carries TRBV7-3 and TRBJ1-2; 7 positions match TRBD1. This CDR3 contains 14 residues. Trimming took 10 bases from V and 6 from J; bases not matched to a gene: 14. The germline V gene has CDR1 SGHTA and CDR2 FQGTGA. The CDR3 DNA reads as TGTGCCAACCGGACAGGACCCGGATCTGATGGCTACACCTTC. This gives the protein CANRTGPGSDGYTF.

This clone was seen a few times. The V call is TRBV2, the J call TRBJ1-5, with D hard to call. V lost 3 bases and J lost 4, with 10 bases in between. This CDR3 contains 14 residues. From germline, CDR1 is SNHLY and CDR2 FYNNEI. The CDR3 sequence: CASSESTENQPQHF. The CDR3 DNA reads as TGTGCCAGCAGTGAGTCAACAGAGAATCAGCCCCAGCATTTT.

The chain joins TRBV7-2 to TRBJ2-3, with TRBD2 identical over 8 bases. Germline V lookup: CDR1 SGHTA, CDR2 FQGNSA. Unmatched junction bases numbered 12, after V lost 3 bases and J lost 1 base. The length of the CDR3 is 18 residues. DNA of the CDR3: TGTGCCAGCAGCTTTTCCGGCGGGGGGCGAACCGGCACAGATACGCAGTATTTT. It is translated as CASSFSGGGRTGTDTQYF.

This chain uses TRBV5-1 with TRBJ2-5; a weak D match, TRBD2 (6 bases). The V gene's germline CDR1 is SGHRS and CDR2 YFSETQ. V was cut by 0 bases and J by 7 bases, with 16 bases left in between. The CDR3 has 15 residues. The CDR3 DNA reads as TGCGCCAGCAGCTTGGGGGCGACTAGGGGCGGGACCCAGTACTTC. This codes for CASSLGATRGGTQYF.

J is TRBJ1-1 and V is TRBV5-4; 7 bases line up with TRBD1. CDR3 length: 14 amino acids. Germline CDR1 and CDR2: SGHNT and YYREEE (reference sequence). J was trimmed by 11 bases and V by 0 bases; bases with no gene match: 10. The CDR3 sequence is CASSLDRGRAPAFF. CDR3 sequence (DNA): TGTGCCAGCAGCTTGGACAGGGGCCGCGCGCCCGCTTTCTTT.

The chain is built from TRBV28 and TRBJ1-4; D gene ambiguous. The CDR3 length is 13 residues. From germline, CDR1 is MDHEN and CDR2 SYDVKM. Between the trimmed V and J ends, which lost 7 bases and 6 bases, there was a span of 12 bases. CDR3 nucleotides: TGTGCCAGCAACCTGGACGGCGATGAAAAACTGTTTTTT. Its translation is CASNLDGDEKLFF.

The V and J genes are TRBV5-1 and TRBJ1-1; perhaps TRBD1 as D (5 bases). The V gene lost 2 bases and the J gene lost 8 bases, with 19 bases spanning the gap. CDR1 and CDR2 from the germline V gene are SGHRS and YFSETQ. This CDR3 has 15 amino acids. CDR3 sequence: CASSFSDGAWEEAFF. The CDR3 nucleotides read TGCGCCAGCAGCTTTTCCGATGGGGCCTGGGAAGAAGCTTTCTTT.

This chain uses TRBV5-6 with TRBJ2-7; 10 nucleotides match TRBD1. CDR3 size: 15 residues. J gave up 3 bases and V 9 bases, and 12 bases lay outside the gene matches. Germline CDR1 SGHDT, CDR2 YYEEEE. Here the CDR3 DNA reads TGTGCCACCCGAATGAGGGGACAGGGGATCTACGAGCAGTACTTC. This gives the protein CATRMRGQGIYEQYF.

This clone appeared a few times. CDR3 residues: CASKEGLAGEVDTQYF. CDR3 nucleotide sequence: TGTGCCAGCAAGGAGGGACTGGCGGGGGAGGTAGATACGCAGTATTTT. The chain couples TRBV2 to TRBJ2-3, with TRBD2 matching 7 bases. From germline, CDR1 is SNHLY and CDR2 FYNNEI. This CDR3 is built from 16 residues. J gave up 5 bases and V 7 bases, and 15 bases lay outside the gene matches.

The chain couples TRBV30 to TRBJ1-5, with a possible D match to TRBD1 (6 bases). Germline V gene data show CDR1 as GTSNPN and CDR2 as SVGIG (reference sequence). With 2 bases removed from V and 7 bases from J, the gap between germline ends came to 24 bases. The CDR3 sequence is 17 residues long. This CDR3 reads CAWSFAETGFPEQPQHF. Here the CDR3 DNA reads TGTGCCTGGAGTTTTGCGGAAACAGGGTTCCCTGAGCAGCCCCAGCATTTT.

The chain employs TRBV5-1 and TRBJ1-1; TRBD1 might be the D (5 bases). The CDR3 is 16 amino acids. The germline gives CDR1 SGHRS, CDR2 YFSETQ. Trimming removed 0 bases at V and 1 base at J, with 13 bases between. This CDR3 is CASSLAGAGRNTEAFF. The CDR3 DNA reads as TGCGCCAGCAGCTTGGCCGGGGCAGGGAGGAACACTGAAGCTTTCTTT. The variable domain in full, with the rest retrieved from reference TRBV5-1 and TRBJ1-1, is KAGVTQTPRYLIKTRGQQVTLSCSPISGHRSVSWYQQTPGQGLQFLFEYFSETQRNKGNFPGRFSGRQFSNSRSEMNVSTLELGDSALYLCASSLAGAGRNTEAFFGQGTRLTVV.